This TCR beta chain stems from a study of CD8 T cells in ankylosing spondylitis. General study findings and limits: It appeared that ankylosing spondylitis blood was characterized by a TCR beta motif of several highly homologous variants.

Making use of molecular barcodes, quantitative 5'-RACE generated TCR beta libraries. TCRdb analysed the 5' RACE reads with MiXCR anew, one entry per CDR3 protein. Of about 220,000 distinct CDR3 sequences in the sample, approximately 7.4% were seen once. V lost 7 bases and J 7 bases, leaving 17 bases between the germline ends. The germline V gene has CDR1 SGHDT and CDR2 YYEEEE. This CDR3 region has 13 residues. With regard to this clonotype: Its antigen remains unknown.

This receptor was identified in a male donor with ankylosing spondylitis. The chain combines TRBV5-6 with TRBJ1-1, with D possibly matching TRBD1 (6 bases). Material for sequencing was blood, either unsorted or a sorted T cell fraction (not recorded which). In DNA, the CDR3 is TGTGCCAGCTTGGACTCCCGACAGGATGAAGCTTTCTTT. Amino acid sequence: CASLDSRQDEAFF.